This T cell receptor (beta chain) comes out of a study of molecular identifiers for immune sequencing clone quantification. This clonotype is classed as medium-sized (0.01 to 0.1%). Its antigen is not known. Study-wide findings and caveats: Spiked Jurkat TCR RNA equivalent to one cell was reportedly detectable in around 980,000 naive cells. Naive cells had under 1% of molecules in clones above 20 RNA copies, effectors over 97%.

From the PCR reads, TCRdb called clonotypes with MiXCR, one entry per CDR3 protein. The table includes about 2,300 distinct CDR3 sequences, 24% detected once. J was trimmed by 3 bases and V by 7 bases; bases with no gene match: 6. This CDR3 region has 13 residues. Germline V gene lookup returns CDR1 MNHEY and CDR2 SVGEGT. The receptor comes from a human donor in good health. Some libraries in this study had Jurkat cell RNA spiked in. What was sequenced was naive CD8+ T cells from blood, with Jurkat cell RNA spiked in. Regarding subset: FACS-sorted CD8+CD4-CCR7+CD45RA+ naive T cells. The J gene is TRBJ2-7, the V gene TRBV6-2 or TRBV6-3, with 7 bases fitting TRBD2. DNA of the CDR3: TGTGCCAGCACCCACGGGGGGTTCTACGAGCAGTACTTC. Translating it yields CASTHGGFYEQYF.